This T cell receptor (beta chain) was recovered during a study of blood T cell repertoires in COVID-19. Study at large: Some COVID-19 samples were acute and others convalescent; all came from the United States, Italy and Spain.

Germline CDR1 LGHDT, CDR2 YNNKEL (reference sequence). This CDR3 contains 13 residues. Trimming took 10 bases from V and 15 from J, leaving 25 bases between them. Some clones are missing from TCRdb's copy, which holds only in-frame ones; the method was immunoSEQ multiplex PCR. The sample consists of roughly 230,000 clones, around 82% of them appearing once. The chain recombines TRBV3-1 (or the pseudogene TRBV3-2) with TRBJ2-1, with D possibly being TRBD1 (6 bases). This receptor was taken from a man in his forties or fifties with active or convalescent COVID-19. The sequencing sample was made of peripheral blood. CDR3 amino acids: CATNRVEGGVLFF. DNA of the CDR3: TGTGCCACAAACAGGGTTGAAGGTGGCGTGTTGTTCTTC.